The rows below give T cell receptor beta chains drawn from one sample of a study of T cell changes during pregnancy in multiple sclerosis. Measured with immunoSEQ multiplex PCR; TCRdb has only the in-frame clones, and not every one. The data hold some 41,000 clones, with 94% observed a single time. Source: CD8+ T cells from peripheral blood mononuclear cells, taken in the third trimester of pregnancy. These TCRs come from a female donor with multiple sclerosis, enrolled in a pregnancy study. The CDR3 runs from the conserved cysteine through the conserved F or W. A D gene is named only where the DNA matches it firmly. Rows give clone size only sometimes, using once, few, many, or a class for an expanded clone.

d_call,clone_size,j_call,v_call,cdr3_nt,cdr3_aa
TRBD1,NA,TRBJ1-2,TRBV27,TGTGCCAGCAGTTTCGGGACAGGGCTTTCGGATGGCTACACCTTC,CASSFGTGLSDGYTF
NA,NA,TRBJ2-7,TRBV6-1,TGTGCCAGCACCCAAGGGGGTTACGAGCAGTACTTC,CASTQGGYEQYF
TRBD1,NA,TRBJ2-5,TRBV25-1,TGTGCCAGCAGTGGACAGGGGGGCCAGGAGACCCAGTACTTC,CASSGQGGQETQYF
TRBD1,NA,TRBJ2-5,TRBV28,TGTGCCAGCAGTTTACGTCGACAGGGTAGCGTGGAGACCCAGTACTTC,CASSLRRQGSVETQYF
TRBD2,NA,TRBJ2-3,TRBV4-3,TGCGCCAGCAGCCAAGATGCGGGACTAGCGGGCACAGATACGCAGTATTTT,CASSQDAGLAGTDTQYF
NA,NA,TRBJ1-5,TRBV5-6,TGTGCCAGCAGCCTGAGGTCCGGGGATCAGCCCCAGCATTTT,CASSLRSGDQPQHF
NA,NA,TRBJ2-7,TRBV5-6,TGTGCCAGCAGTCCACTATTCCTAGCCTACGAGCAGTACTTC,CASSPLFLAYEQYF
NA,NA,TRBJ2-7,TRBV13,TGTGCCAGCACCGGAGACCGCCCCTACGAGCAGTACTTC,CASTGDRPYEQYF
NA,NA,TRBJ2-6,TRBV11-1,TGTGCCAGCAGCTGGAGCTCTGGGGCCAACGTCCTGACTTTC,CASSWSSGANVLTF
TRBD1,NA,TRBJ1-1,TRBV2,TGTGCCAGCAGTGAATGGGGGACAGCGAACACTGAAGCTTTCTTT,CASSEWGTANTEAFF
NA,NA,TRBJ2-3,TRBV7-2,TGTGCCAGCGGACCCCGTGACTGGGGGAGGGATACGCAGTATTTT,CASGPRDWGRDTQYF
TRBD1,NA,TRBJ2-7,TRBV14,TGTGCCAGCAGCCAAGGGTACCCGGGACAGGACTCCTACGAGCAGTACTTC,CASSQGYPGQDSYEQYF
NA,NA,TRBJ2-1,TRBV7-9,TGTGCCAGCAGCTTGATGGGACTTGATGAGCAGTTCTTC,CASSLMGLDEQFF
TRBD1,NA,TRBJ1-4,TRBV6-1,TGTGCCAGCAGTGAAGGGACAGGGGGTGGAGAAAAACTGTTTTTT,CASSEGTGGGEKLFF
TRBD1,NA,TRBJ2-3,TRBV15,TGTGCCACCAGCAGAGATCGGGACAGGGGCACAGATACGCAGTATTTT,CATSRDRDRGTDTQYF
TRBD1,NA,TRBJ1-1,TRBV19,TGTGCCAGTAGTATAAAACACACAGGGGTCCAGACTGAAGCTTTCTTT,CASSIKHTGVQTEAFF
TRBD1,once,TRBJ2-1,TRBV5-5,TGTGCCAGCAGCTTGGGACAGGGGGCCGGTGAGCAGTTCTTC,CASSLGQGAGEQFF
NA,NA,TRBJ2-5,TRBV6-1,TGTGCCAGCAGTGAAGGGCCAGGGCAGGAGACCCAGTACTTC,CASSEGPGQETQYF
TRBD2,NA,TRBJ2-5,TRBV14,TGTGCCAGCAGCTCGGGACTAGCGGGACCTCTCCACCAAGAGACCCAGTACTTC,CASSSGLAGPLHQETQYF
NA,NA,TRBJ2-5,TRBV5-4,TGTGCCAGCGAGGGTGGCGGGGAGACCCAGTACTTC,CASEGGGETQYF
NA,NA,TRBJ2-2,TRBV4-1,TGCGCCAGCAGCCAGGTAGCTCCTCGGGGGTATAGCACCGGGGAGCTGTTTTTT,CASSQVAPRGYSTGELFF
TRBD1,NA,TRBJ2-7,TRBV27,TGTGCCAGCAGTCCCCGACAGGGTAGACACGAGCAGTACTTC,CASSPRQGRHEQYF
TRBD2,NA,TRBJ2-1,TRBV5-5,TGTGCCAGCAGCTTGGTCCTAGCGGGAGGATCCTACAATGAGCAGTTCTTC,CASSLVLAGGSYNEQFF
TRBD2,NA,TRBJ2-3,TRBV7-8,TGTGCCAGCAGCCGCTCTGGACTAGCGGCCCCAGATACGCAGTATTTT,CASSRSGLAAPDTQYF
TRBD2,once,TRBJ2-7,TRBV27,TGTGCCAGCAGTTTAGTTGGCCCACTAGCGACTCTACCTTACGAGCAGTACTTC,CASSLVGPLATLPYEQYF
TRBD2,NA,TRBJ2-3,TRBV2,TGTGCCAGCAGACCCAGCGGGAGCGGGGGGGATACGCAGTATTTT,CASRPSGSGGDTQYF
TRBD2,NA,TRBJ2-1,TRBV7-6,TGTGCCAGCAGCTTAGTATCGATGGTAGCGGGAATCTCCTACAATGAGCAGTTCTTC,CASSLVSMVAGISYNEQFF
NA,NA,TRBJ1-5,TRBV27,TGTGCCAGCAGACCGGGACAAAGAAATCAGCCCCAGCATTTT,CASRPGQRNQPQHF
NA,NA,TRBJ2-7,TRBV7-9,TGTGCCAGCAGCTCGACAGCGTCCTCCTACGAGCAGTACTTC,CASSSTASSYEQYF
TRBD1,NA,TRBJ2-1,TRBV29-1,TGCAGCGTTCGGGACAGGGTGATCGATGAGCAGTTCTTC,CSVRDRVIDEQFF
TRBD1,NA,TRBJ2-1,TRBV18,TGTGCCAGCTCCACAGGGGGTAATGAGCAGTTCTTC,CASSTGGNEQFF
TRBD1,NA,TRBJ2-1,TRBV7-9,TGTGCCAGCAGCAGGGGACAGGGAGGCAATGAGCAGTTCTTC,CASSRGQGGNEQFF
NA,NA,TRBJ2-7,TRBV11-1,TGTGCCAGCAGTTCGATAGGGGCCGAGCAGTACTTC,CASSSIGAEQYF
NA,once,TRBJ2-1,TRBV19,TGTGCCAGTATGGTCGGGAGCAATGAGCAGTTCTTC,CASMVGSNEQFF
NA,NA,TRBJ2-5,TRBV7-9,TGTGCCAGCGCCAGGGGGGTCCAAGAGACCCAGTACTTC,CASARGVQETQYF
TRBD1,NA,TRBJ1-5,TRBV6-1,TGTGCCAGCAACCGGGACAGGGGGGGCAATCAGCCCCAGCATTTT,CASNRDRGGNQPQHF
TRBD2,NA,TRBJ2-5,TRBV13,TGTGCCAGCAGCCTGGGACTAGCGGGAACACAAGAGACCCAGTACTTC,CASSLGLAGTQETQYF
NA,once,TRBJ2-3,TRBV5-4,TGTGCCAGCAGCTTGTCAGGGGCAGATACGCAGTATTTT,CASSLSGADTQYF
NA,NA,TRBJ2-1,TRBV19,TGTGCCAGTAGTGCCTCTTCGGTTCGTGAGCAGTTCTTC,CASSASSVREQFF
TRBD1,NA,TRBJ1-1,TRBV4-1,TGCGCCAGCAGCCAAGGGGGACAGACCCAAGGGTGGGAAGCTTTCTTT,CASSQGGQTQGWEAFF
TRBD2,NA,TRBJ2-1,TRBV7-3,TGTGCCAGCAGCTCTAGCGGGAGTGGGAATGAGCAGTTCTTC,CASSSSGSGNEQFF
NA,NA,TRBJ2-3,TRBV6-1,TGTGCCAGCAGTGACCGGACAGGGAGGGATTTCGGACTGCAACCAGATACGCAGTATTTT,CASSDRTGRDFGLQPDTQYF
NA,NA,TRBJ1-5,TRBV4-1,TGCGCCAGCAGCCAACCGGGAGGAACAGGGAGGAAGCAGCCCCAGCATTTT,CASSQPGGTGRKQPQHF
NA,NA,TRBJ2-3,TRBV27,TGTGCCAGCAGTTCGGATACGACTAGATCTAGCACAGATACGCAGTATTTT,CASSSDTTRSSTDTQYF
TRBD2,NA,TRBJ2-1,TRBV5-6,TGTGCCAGCAGCCATATCCGGGGGGGGAGCTCCTACAATGAGCAGTTCTTC,CASSHIRGGSSYNEQFF
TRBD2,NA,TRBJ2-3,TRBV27,TGTGCCAGCAGTCCGGCTAGCGGAACTAGCACAGATACGCAGTATTTT,CASSPASGTSTDTQYF